There are many counts of the clone carrying this TCR beta chain. Its antigen is unidentified. These data are taken from a study of T cells after yellow fever vaccination. CDR1 and CDR2 (germline): SEHNR, FQNEAQ (reference sequence). CDR3 length equals 14 residues. V gave up 1 base and J gave up 5 bases, with 11 bases separating them. Study-wide results and caveats: Any FACS-sorted repertoire could hold abundant clonotypes that contaminate it from the bulk population. Most primary-vaccination clones reappeared after the booster (approximately 95% CD4, 75% to 90% CD8).

TCRdb re-called the 5' RACE reads with MiXCR, one entry per CDR3 protein. The profile covers around 310,000 distinct CDR3 sequences, with around 4.3% appearing a single time and roughly a fifth taken by the ten largest. The receptor was isolated from a man between 18 and 35 years old who received the YFV17D yellow fever vaccine. The rearrangement joins TRBV7-9 to TRBJ1-1, with a weak D call TRBD1 (5 bases). The starting material was PBMCs, obtained 15 days after the yellow fever booster vaccination. CDR3 in amino acids: CASSLDRWRTEAFF. Here the CDR3 DNA reads TGTGCCAGCAGCTTAGACAGGTGGCGGACTGAAGCTTTCTTT. Drawing the rest from reference TRBV7-9 and TRBJ1-1, the complete variable domain is DTGVSQNPRHKITKRGQNVTFRCDPISEHNRLYWYRQTLGQGPEFLTYFQNEAQLEKSRLLSDRFSAERPKGSFSTLEIQRTEQGDSAMYLCASSLDRWRTEAFFGQGTRLTVV.